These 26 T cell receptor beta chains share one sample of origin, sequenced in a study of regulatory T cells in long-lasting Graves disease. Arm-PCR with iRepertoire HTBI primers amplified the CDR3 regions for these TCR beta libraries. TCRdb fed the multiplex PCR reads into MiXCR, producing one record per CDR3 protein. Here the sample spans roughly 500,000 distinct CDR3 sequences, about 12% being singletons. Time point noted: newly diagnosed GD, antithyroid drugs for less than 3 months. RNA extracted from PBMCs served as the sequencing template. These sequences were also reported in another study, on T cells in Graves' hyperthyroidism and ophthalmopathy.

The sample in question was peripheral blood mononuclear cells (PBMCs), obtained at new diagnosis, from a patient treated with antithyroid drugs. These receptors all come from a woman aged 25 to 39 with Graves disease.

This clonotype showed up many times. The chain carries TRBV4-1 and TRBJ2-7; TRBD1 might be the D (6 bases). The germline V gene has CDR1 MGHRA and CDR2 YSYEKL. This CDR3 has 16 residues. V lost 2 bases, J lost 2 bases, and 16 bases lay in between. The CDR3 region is CASSQTPGQTAYEQYF. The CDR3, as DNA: TGCGCCAGCAGCCAAACACCGGGACAAACAGCCTACGAGCAGTACTTC.

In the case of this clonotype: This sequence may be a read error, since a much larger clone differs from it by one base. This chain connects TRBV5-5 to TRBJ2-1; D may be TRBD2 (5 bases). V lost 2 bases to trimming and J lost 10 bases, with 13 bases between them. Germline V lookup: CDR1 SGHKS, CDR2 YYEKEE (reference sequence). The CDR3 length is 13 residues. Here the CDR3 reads CASSFTGFNEQFF. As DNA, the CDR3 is TGTGCCAGCAGCTTTACGGGGTTTAACGAGCAGTTCTTC.

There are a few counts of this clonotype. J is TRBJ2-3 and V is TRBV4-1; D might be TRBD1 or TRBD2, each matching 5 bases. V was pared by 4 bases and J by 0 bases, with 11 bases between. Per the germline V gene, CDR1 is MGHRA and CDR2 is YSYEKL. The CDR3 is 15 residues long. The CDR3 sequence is CASSLIGASTDTQYF. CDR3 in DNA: TGCGCCAGCAGCCTGATCGGGGCTAGCACAGATACGCAGTATTTT.

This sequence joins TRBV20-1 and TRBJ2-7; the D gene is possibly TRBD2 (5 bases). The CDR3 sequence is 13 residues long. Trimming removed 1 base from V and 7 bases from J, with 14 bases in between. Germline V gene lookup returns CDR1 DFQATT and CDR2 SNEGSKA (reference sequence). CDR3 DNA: TGCAGTGCTAGAGCCCTTGGAGGCGGGGAGCAGTACTTC. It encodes CSARALGGGEQYF.

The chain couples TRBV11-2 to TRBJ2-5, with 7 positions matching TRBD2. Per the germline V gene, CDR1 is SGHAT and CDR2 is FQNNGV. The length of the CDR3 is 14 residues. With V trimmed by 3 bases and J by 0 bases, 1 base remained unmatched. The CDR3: CASSFTSDQETQYF. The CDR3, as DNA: TGTGCCAGCAGCTTTACTAGCGACCAAGAGACCCAGTACTTC.

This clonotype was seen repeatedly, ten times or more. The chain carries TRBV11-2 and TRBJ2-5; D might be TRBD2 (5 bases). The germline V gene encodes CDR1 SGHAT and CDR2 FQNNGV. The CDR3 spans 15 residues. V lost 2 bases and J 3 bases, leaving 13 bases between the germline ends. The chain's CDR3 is CASSLSPGLEETQYF. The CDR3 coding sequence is TGTGCCAGCAGCTTATCTCCCGGACTCGAAGAGACCCAGTACTTC.

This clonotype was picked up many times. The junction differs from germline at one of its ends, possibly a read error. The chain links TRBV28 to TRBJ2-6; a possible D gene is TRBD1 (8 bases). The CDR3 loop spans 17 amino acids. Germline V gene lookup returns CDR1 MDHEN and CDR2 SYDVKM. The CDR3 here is CASNRGGRHSGVNVLTF. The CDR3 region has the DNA TGTGCCAGCAACAGGGGGGGGCGGCACTCTGGGGTCAACGTCCTGACTTTC.

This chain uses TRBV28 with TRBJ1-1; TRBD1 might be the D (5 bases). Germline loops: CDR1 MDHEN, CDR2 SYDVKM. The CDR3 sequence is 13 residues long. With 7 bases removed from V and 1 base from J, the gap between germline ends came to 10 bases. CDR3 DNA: TGTGCCAGCAAACTGGGACCGAACACTGAAGCTTTCTTT. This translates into CASKLGPNTEAFF.

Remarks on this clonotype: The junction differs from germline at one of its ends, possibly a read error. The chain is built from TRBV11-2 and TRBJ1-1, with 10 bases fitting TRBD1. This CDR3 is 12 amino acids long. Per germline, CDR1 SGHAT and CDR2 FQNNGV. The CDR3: CASSFDRGQAFF. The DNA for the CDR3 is TGTGCCAGCAGCTTCGACAGGGGGCAAGCGTTCTTT.

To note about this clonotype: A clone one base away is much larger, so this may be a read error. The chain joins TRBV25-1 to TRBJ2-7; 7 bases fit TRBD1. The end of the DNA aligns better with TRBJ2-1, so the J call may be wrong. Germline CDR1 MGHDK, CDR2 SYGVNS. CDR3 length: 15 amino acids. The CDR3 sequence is CASKGDRTSYNEQFF. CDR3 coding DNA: TGTGCCAGCAAGGGGGACAGAACTTCCTACAATGAGCAGTTCTTC.

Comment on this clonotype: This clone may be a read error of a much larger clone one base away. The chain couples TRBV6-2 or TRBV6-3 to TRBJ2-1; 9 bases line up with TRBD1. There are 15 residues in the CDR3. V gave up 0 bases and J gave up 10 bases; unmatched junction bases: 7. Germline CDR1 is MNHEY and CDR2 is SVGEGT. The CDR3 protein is CASSYSGTGPREQFF. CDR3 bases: TGTGCCAGCAGTTACTCCGGGACAGGGCCCAGAGAGCAGTTCTTC.

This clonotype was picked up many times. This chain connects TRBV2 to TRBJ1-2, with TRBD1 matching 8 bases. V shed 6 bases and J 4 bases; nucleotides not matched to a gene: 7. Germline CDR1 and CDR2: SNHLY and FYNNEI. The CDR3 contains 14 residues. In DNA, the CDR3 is TGTGCCAGCAGCCCGGACAGGGCGGGCTATGGCTACACCTTC. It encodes CASSPDRAGYGYTF.

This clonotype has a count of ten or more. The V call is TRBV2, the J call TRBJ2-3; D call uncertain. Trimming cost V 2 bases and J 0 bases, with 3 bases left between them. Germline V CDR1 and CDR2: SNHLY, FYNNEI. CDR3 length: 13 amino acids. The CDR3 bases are TGTGCCAGCAGTGAACAGAGCACAGATACGCAGTATTTT. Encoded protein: CASSEQSTDTQYF.

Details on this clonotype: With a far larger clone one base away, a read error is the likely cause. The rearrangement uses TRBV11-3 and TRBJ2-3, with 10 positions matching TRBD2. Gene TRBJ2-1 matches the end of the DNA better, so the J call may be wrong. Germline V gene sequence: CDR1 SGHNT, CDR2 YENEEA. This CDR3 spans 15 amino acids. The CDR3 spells CANSFGLAGAGEQFF. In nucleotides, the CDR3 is TGTGCCAACAGCTTCGGGCTAGCGGGAGCCGGGGAGCAGTTCTTC.

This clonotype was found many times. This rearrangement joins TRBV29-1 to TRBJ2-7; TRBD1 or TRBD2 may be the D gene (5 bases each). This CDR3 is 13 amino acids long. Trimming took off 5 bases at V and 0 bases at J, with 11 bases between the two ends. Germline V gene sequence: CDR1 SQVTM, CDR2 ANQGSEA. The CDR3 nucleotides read TGCAGCGTTTCGGCAGGGAGCTCCTACGAGCAGTACTTC. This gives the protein CSVSAGSSYEQYF.

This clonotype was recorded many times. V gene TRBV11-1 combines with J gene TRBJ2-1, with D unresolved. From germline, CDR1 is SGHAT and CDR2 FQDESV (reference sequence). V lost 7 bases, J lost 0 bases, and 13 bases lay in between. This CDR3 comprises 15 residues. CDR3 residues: CASTKLASSYNEQFF. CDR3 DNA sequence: TGTGCCAGCACCAAATTAGCAAGCTCCTACAATGAGCAGTTCTTC.

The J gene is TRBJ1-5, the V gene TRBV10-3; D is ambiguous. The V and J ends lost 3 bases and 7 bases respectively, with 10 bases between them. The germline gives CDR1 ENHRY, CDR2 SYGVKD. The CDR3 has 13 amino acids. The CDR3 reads CAISDSDQQPQHF. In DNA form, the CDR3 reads TGTGCCATCAGTGACTCGGACCAGCAGCCCCAGCATTTT.

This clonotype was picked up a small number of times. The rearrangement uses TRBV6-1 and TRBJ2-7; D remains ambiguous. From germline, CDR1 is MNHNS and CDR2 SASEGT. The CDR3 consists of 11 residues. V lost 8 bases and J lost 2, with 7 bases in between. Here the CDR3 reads CASQTTYEQYF. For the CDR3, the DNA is TGTGCCAGCCAGACAACCTACGAGCAGTACTTC.

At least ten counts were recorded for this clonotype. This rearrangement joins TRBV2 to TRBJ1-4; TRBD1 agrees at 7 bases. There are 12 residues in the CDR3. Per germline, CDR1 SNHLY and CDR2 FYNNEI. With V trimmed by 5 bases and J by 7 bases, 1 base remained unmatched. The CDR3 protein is CASSQGGEKLFF. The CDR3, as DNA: TGTGCCAGCAGTCAGGGGGGTGAAAAACTGTTTTTT. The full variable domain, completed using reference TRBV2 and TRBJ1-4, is EPEVTQTPSHQVTQMGQEVILRCVPISNHLYFYWYRQILGQKVEFLVSFYNNEISEKSEIFDDQFSVERPDGSNFTLKIRSTKLEDSAMYFCASSQGGEKLFFGSGTQLSVL.

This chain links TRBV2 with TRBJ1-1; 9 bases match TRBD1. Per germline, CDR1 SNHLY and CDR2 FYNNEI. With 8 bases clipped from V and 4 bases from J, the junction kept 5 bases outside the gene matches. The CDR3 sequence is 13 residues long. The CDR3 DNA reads TGTGCCAGCGGATGGGACAGGGTCACTGAAGCTTTCTTT. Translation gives CASGWDRVTEAFF.

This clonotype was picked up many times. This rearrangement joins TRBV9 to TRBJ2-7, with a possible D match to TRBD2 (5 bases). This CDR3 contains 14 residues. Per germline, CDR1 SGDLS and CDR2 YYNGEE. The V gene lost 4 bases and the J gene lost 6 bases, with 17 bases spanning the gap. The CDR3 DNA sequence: TGTGCCAGCAGCCCTGGAGGTACTGGTATCGAGCAGTACTTC. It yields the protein CASSPGGTGIEQYF.

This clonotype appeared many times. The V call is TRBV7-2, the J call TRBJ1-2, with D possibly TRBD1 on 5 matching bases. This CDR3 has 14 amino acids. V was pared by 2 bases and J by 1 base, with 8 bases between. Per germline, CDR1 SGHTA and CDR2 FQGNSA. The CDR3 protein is CASSLSRDNYGYTF. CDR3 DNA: TGTGCCAGCAGCTTAAGCAGGGATAACTATGGCTACACCTTC.

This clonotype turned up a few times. The CDR3 reads CASSRDRAAQTDTQYF. The CDR3 DNA reads TGTGCCAGCTCAAGGGACAGGGCTGCTCAGACAGATACGCAGTATTTT. The V call is TRBV18, the J call TRBJ2-3, with 9 nucleotides matching TRBD1. Germline CDR1 and CDR2: KGHSH and LQKENI. Trimming cost V 5 bases and J 3 bases; bases outside gene matches: 9. CDR3 length equals 16 residues.

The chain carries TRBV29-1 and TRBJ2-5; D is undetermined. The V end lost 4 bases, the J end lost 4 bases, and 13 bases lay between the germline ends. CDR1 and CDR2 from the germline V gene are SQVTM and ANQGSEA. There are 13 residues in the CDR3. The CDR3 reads CSVAQLAGETQYF. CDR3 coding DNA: TGCAGCGTTGCCCAGTTAGCAGGAGAGACCCAGTACTTC.

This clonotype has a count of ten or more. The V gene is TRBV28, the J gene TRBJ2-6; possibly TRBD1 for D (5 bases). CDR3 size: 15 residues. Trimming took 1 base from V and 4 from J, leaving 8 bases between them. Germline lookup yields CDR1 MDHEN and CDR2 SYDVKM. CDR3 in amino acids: CASSLSGNGANVLTF. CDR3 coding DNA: TGTGCCAGCAGTTTATCAGGGAACGGGGCCAACGTCCTGACTTTC.

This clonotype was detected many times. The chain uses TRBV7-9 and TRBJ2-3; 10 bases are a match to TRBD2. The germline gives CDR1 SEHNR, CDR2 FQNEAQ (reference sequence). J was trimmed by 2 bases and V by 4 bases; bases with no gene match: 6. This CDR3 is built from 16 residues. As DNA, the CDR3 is TGTGCCAGCAGCTCCAAGCGGGAGGGGGACACAGATACGCAGTATTTT. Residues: CASSSKREGDTDTQYF.